This note documents a single T cell receptor (beta chain) sequence. The record originates from a study of blood T cell repertoires in COVID-19. Unmatched junction bases numbered 9, after V lost 4 bases and J lost 4 bases. The germline V gene encodes CDR1 KGHDR and CDR2 SFDVKD. The CDR3 runs 16 residues. Here immunoSEQ multiplex PCR was the method, and the copy in TCRdb shows in-frame clones only, minus some. The sample contains over 200,000 clones, just under 90% of which appear only once. The chain couples TRBV24-1 to TRBJ2-1; 7 nucleotides match TRBD1. The sequence was obtained from a man aged 60 to 69 who had recovered from COVID-19. The sample comprised peripheral blood. CDR3 residues: CATSDYGTDIYNEQFF. The CDR3 DNA is TGTGCCACCAGTGACTACGGGACAGACATTTACAATGAGCAGTTCTTC.